Listed here are 14 T cell receptor beta chains from one sample, sequenced in a study of blood T cell repertoires in COVID-19. The table came from immunoSEQ multiplex PCR; TCRdb's copy has only in-frame clones and leaves some out. The data show more than 250,000 clones, roughly nine tenths seen once. The sequencing sample was made of peripheral blood. The receptors originated from a man aged 18 to 30 who had recovered from COVID-19.

The chain combines TRBV19 with TRBJ2-1; the D gene is possibly TRBD2 (6 bases). The ends were cut back, 3 bases at V and 5 bases at J, with 8 bases in the middle. The CDR3 covers 13 residues. In germline, CDR1 is LNHDA, CDR2 SQIVND (reference sequence). The DNA for the CDR3 is TGTGCCAGTAGTATGGGGGGAAACAATGAGCAGTTCTTC. Residues: CASSMGGNNEQFF.

The chain has TRBV19 and TRBJ1-1, with 9 bases matching TRBD1. The CDR3 totals 16 residues. In germline, CDR1 is LNHDA, CDR2 SQIVND (reference sequence). After removal of 5 bases from V and 1 base from J, the junction contained 8 bases not matched to a gene. CDR3 loop: CASSPRKGQGNTEAFF. CDR3 DNA sequence: TGTGCCAGTAGTCCCCGGAAGGGACAGGGGAACACTGAAGCTTTCTTT.

V is TRBV30 and J is TRBJ2-1; D is undetermined. This CDR3 is 14 amino acids long. The V end was cut by 4 bases, the J end by 0 bases, with 10 bases between. From germline, CDR1 is GTSNPN and CDR2 SVGIG (reference sequence). CDR3 protein: CAWNAGLSYNEQFF. CDR3 nucleotide sequence: TGTGCCTGGAACGCAGGCCTCTCCTACAATGAGCAGTTCTTC.

This clone was found once. The V call is TRBV30, the J call TRBJ1-1; maybe TRBD1 (6 bases). The germline gives CDR1 GTSNPN, CDR2 SVGIG (reference sequence). The CDR3 runs 13 residues. V lost 8 bases and J 2 bases, leaving 15 bases between the germline ends. CDR3 nucleotide sequence: TGTGCCCGTAGTAGGACAGTAAACACTGAAGCTTTCTTT. This gives the protein CARSRTVNTEAFF.

The chain combines TRBV18 with TRBJ1-2; 10 bases map to TRBD1. Germline V lookup: CDR1 KGHSH, CDR2 LQKENI. The CDR3 covers 16 residues. V lost 3 bases, J lost 8 bases, and 12 bases stayed unmatched. The CDR3, as DNA: TGTGCCAGCTCACCCGGGACAGGGGAAGGTTTGGGAGGCTACACCTTC. It encodes CASSPGTGEGLGGYTF.

V usage is TRBV19 and J usage is TRBJ1-2; maybe TRBD1 (6 bases). CDR3 size: 16 residues. Germline CDR1 LNHDA, CDR2 SQIVND (reference sequence). V shed 11 bases and J shed 6 bases, with 28 bases lying between them. This CDR3 reads CAVRGPGDTLLNGYTF. CDR3 DNA: TGTGCCGTCCGCGGGCCAGGGGACACCCTCTTAAATGGCTACACCTTC.

The chain combines TRBV6-5 with TRBJ1-3; D remains unclear. V was clipped by 2 bases and J by 4 bases, with 9 bases between them. From germline, CDR1 is MNHEY and CDR2 SVGAGI. This CDR3 comprises 14 residues. For the CDR3, the DNA is TGTGCCAGCAGTTACGATAGTTCAGGAAACACCATATATTTT. Translated, it gives CASSYDSSGNTIYF.

The chain joins TRBV19 to TRBJ1-2, with 7 bases fitting TRBD1. Germline CDR1 reads LNHDA; CDR2 reads SQIVND (reference sequence). This CDR3 has 13 residues. The V and J ends lost 9 bases and 5 bases, in that order; junction bases with no gene match: 9. This chain's CDR3 is CASHRQGVYGYTF. In DNA form, the CDR3 reads TGTGCCAGCCACCGACAGGGTGTGTATGGCTACACCTTC.

The chain combines TRBV11-2 with TRBJ1-1; 8 bases line up with TRBD1. Trimming at V came to 1 base and at J to 10 bases, leaving 2 bases not matched to a gene. This CDR3 comprises 12 residues. Germline CDR1 is SGHAT and CDR2 is FQNNGV. This CDR3 reads CASSLGTGTAFF. CDR3 sequence (DNA): TGTGCCAGCAGCTTAGGGACAGGGACAGCTTTCTTT.

The J gene is TRBJ2-7, the V gene TRBV6-2 or TRBV6-3, with 11 bases identical to TRBD2. Germline CDR1 and CDR2: MNHEY and SVGEGT. After removal of 6 bases from V and 5 bases from J, the junction contained 15 bases not matched to a gene. CDR3 length: 17 residues. The CDR3 nucleotides read TGTGCCAGCAGACCTCCCGGGACTAGCGGACTCCAAAACGAGCAGTACTTC. Translation: CASRPPGTSGLQNEQYF.

The V gene is TRBV18, the J gene TRBJ1-2; 10 bases match TRBD1. Germline loops: CDR1 KGHSH, CDR2 LQKENI. Trimming removed 4 bases from V and 0 bases from J; junction bases left unmatched: 8. This CDR3 is 17 amino acids long. CDR3 loop: CASSLEDRGPANYGYTF. CDR3 in DNA: TGTGCCAGCTCACTCGAAGACAGGGGGCCCGCTAACTATGGCTACACCTTC. The variable domain in full, completed from reference TRBV18 and TRBJ1-2, reads NAGVMQNPRHLVRRRGQEARLRCSPMKGHSHVYWYRQLPEEGLKFMVYLQKENIIDESGMPKERFSAEFPKEGPSILRIQQVVRGDSAAYFCASSLEDRGPANYGYTFGSGTRLTVV.

This chain uses TRBV9 with TRBJ1-4; 8 positions match TRBD1. This CDR3 comprises 21 residues. V lost 5 bases, J lost 8 bases, and 29 bases stayed unmatched. In germline, CDR1 is SGDLS, CDR2 YYNGEE. The CDR3 DNA is TGTGCCAGCAGTGGCCCGCTATCTCTCGGAAACAATGACAGGGGACGAGAAAAACTGTTTTTT. Amino acids: CASSGPLSLGNNDRGREKLFF.

J is TRBJ2-1 and V is TRBV9, with D possibly matching TRBD2 (5 bases). CDR3 length equals 15 residues. Germline CDR1 SGDLS, CDR2 YYNGEE. The germline V and J ends were trimmed by 4 bases and 0 bases, with 11 bases remaining between them. The CDR3 coding sequence is TGTGCCAGCAGCCCCAAACTAGACTCCTACAATGAGCAGTTCTTC. Translated: CASSPKLDSYNEQFF.

The CDR3 here is CASSVGTGKGYTF. The CDR3 DNA reads as TGTGCCAGCAGCGTCGGGACAGGGAAGGGCTACACCTTC. V usage is TRBV9 and J usage is TRBJ1-2; 9 bases fit TRBD1. Germline V gene sequence: CDR1 SGDLS, CDR2 YYNGEE. The V gene end was trimmed by 2 bases and the J gene end by 8 bases; junction bases not matched to a gene: 4. The CDR3 runs to 13 residues.